The 6 T cell receptor beta chains presented below share a single source sample, sequenced in a study of breast tumors, draining lymph nodes, adjacent tissues. TCRdb reprocessed the multiplex PCR reads with MiXCR, giving one entry per CDR3 protein. The table shows about 170,000 distinct CDR3 sequences, with around 33% occurring only once. The lymph nodes were axillary draining lymph nodes from breast cancer patients. Sequenced input: axillary lymph node tissue. These receptors were collected from a female donor with breast cancer. Some clones in this sample may be carry-over from other donors' samples.

This clonotype was seen many times. This chain links TRBV11-2 with TRBJ2-1; 7 nucleotides match TRBD2. The CDR3 runs to 16 residues. Germline V CDR1 and CDR2: SGHAT, FQNNGV. Trimming took 5 bases from V and 0 from J; bases not matched to a gene: 7. CDR3 region: CASSHPGGGSYNEQFF. Written as DNA, the CDR3 is TGTGCCAGCAGCCATCCGGGCGGGGGCTCCTACAATGAGCAGTTCTTC.

This clonotype was detected many times. The chain employs TRBV4-2 and TRBJ2-2; the D gene is possibly TRBD1 (6 bases). The V gene's germline CDR1 is LGHNA and CDR2 YNFKEQ. There are 17 residues in the CDR3. Between the trimmed V and J ends, which lost 4 bases and 6 bases, there was a span of 21 bases. Written as DNA, the CDR3 is TGTGCCAGCAGCCCCAGGGGTGGGCAGGGGATGGCCGGGGAGCTGTTTTTT. It translates to CASSPRGGQGMAGELFF.

To note about this clonotype: Possible read error: a much larger clone is one base away. The CDR3 nucleotides are TGTGCCAGCAGCGGAACAGGGGGCCCTTTGAATGAGCAGCTCTTC. Protein sequence: CASSGTGGPLNEQLF. V is TRBV7-3 and J is TRBJ2-1, with 9 bases that match TRBD1. Germline V gene data show CDR1 as SGHTA and CDR2 as FQGTGA. The CDR3 runs to 15 residues. The whole variable domain, remainder taken from reference TRBV7-3 and TRBJ2-1, is GAGVSQTPSNKVTEKGKYVELRCDPISGHTALYWYRQSLGQGPEFLIYFQGTGAADDSGLPNDRFFAVRPEGSVSTLKIQRTERGDSAVYLCASSGTGGPLNEQLFGPGTRLTVL.

As to this clonotype: A much larger clone is a single base away; this may be a read error. The chain couples TRBV30 to TRBJ2-7; D gene unclear. Germline CDR1 GTSNPN, CDR2 SVGIG (reference sequence). The CDR3 sequence is 11 residues long. CDR3 bases: TGTGCCTTGAGTCAAGCCTACGAGCAGTACTTC. Protein: CALSQAYEQYF.

This clonotype was observed many times. The chain couples TRBV4-1 to TRBJ2-6, with TRBD1 identical over 9 bases. V gave up 0 bases and J gave up 0 bases; unmatched junction bases: 12. Germline V gives CDR1 MGHRA, CDR2 YSYEKL. This CDR3 region has 21 residues. The CDR3 DNA follows: TGCGCCAGCAGCCAAGAAAGTCAACCCGGGACAGGGAGCTCTGGGGCCAACGTCCTGACTTTC. The encoded protein is CASSQESQPGTGSSGANVLTF.

In regard to this clonotype: Germline and junction disagree at one end, which may indicate a read error. The CDR3 region has the DNA TGTGCCAGCAGTCACTCGAAGGCGCTAGCGGGAGTCGGGAATGAGCAGTTCTTC. The encoded protein is CASSHSKALAGVGNEQFF. This chain uses TRBV6-5 with TRBJ2-1, with TRBD2 identical over 10 bases. This CDR3 spans 18 amino acids. Germline V lookup: CDR1 MNHEY, CDR2 SVGAGI.